This TCR beta chain was captured in a study of blood T cell repertoires in COVID-19. The wider study: Nucleic acid was either cDNA or gDNA, and it came from T cells, B-cell-depleted T cells, or PBMCs.

Germline V gives CDR1 MGHRA, CDR2 YSYEKL. This CDR3 region has 16 residues. The V gene lost 1 base and the J gene lost 0 bases, with 10 bases spanning the gap. Produced via immunoSEQ multiplex PCR; TCRdb's table is partial and in-frame only. The table lists about 260,000 clones, approximately 89% of them singletons, with over 2% in the top ten. The genes are TRBV4-1 and TRBJ2-4, with D possibly matching TRBD1 (7 bases). Sequencing input: peripheral blood. This TCR came from a woman between 45 and 65 years old with acute or convalescent COVID-19. CDR3 sequence: CASSQGQGLAKNIQYF. The CDR3 bases are TGCGCCAGCAGCCAAGGACAGGGACTAGCCAAAAACATTCAGTACTTC.